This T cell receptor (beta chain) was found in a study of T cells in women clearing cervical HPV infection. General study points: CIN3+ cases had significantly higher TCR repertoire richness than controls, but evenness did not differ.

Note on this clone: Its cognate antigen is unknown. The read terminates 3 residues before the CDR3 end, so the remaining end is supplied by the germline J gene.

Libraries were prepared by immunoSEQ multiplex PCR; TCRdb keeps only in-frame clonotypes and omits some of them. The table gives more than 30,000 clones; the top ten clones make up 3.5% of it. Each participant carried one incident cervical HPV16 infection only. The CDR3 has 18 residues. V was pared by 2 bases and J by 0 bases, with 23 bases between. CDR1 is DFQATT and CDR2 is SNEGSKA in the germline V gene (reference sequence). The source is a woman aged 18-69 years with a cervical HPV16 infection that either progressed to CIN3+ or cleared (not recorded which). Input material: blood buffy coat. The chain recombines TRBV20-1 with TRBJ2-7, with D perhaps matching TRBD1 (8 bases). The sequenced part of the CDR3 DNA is TGCAGTGCTAGACACTGGGGGGGGAGGACAGGGAGCTCCTACGAG. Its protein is CSARHWGGRTGSSYE. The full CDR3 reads CSARHWGGRTGSSYEQYF.